Presented here are 22 T cell receptor beta chains from one specimen sequenced in a study of OX40 agonist ivuxolimab in advanced cancers. The protocol was immunoSEQ multiplex PCR, while the TCRdb copy is restricted to in-frame clones and leaves out a portion. The sample gives about 54,000 clones, more than 75% of which show up once; roughly 4.5% is in the top ten. The sample in question was CD4+ or CD8+ T cells sorted from blood, obtained in a trial of the OX40 agonist ivuxolimab. Every receptor here comes from an adult with an advanced solid tumor such as melanoma, head and neck, liver or kidney cancer.

The chain has TRBV9 and TRBJ1-1; possibly TRBD1 for D (6 bases). V lost 5 bases to trimming and J lost 4 bases, with 12 bases between them. The germline V gene encodes CDR1 SGDLS and CDR2 YYNGEE. The CDR3 spans 13 residues. As DNA, the CDR3 is TGTGCCAGCAGTTACCAGGGGACCACTGAAGCTTTCTTT. It specifies CASSYQGTTEAFF.

The V gene is TRBV6-5, the J gene TRBJ1-1, with D maybe TRBD1 (6 bases). The CDR3 totals 13 residues. Germline CDR1 is MNHEY and CDR2 is SVGAGI. V dropped 6 bases and J dropped 1 base, with 9 bases sitting between them. CDR3: CASRMTGNTEAFF. CDR3 coding DNA: TGTGCCAGCAGAATGACAGGGAACACTGAAGCTTTCTTT.

This clone was seen a handful of times. The chain links TRBV29-1 to TRBJ2-1, with 10 nucleotides matching TRBD1. The germline V gene encodes CDR1 SQVTM and CDR2 ANQGSEA. V lost 4 bases to trimming and J lost 2 bases; unmatched junction nucleotides: 2. This CDR3 contains 14 residues. The CDR3 protein is CSVVGTGAYNEQFF. CDR3 sequence (DNA): TGCAGCGTTGTTGGGACAGGGGCCTACAATGAGCAGTTCTTC.

This chain uses TRBV15 with TRBJ2-1; maybe TRBD2 (5 bases). Germline CDR1 reads LNHNV; CDR2 reads YYDKDF (reference sequence). The CDR3 runs to 11 residues. The V end lost 5 bases, the J end lost 9 bases, and 8 bases lay between the germline ends. The CDR3 loop is CATSLEAEQFF. Here the CDR3 DNA reads TGTGCCACCAGCTTGGAGGCTGAGCAGTTCTTC.

The rearrangement uses TRBV4-3 and TRBJ2-3; tentative D call: TRBD2 (6 bases). This CDR3 has 16 residues. Trimming removed 4 bases from V and 3 bases from J, with 17 bases in between. Germline V lookup: CDR1 LGHNA, CDR2 YSLEER. CDR3 loop: CASSPRAGIGTDTQYF. CDR3 DNA: TGCGCCAGCAGCCCCCGGGCGGGGATAGGGACAGATACGCAGTATTTT.

The V call is TRBV30, the J call TRBJ2-1, with 10 bases that match TRBD2. The length of the CDR3 is 13 residues. From germline, CDR1 is GTSNPN and CDR2 SVGIG (reference sequence). J lost 12 bases, V lost 3 bases, and 8 bases had no gene match. CDR3 bases: TGTGCCTGGAGCCCGACTAGCGGGTGGAGGCAGTTCTTC. Amino acids: CAWSPTSGWRQFF.

The chain employs TRBV11-2 and TRBJ2-4; the match to TRBD1 covers 7 bases. V lost 5 bases to trimming and J lost 0 bases; unmatched junction nucleotides: 10. The CDR3 totals 17 residues. The germline gives CDR1 SGHAT, CDR2 FQNNGV. The CDR3 coding sequence is TGTGCCAGCAGCCTCTTTTACAGGGGTCTAGCCAAAAACATTCAGTACTTC. It is translated as CASSLFYRGLAKNIQYF.

A note on this clone: One junction end does not reproduce the germline sequence, and a read error may be involved. CDR3 in amino acids: CASSIAGGPDEQYF. The DNA of the CDR3 is TGTGCCAGCAGCATAGCGGGAGGGCCGGACGAGCAGTACTTC. The chain joins TRBV7-2 to TRBJ2-7, with 11 positions matching TRBD2. CDR3 length: 14 amino acids. Looked up from germline, CDR1 is SGHTA and CDR2 is FQGNSA.

The chain joins TRBV7-9 to TRBJ1-3; no reliable D call. The germline V gene encodes CDR1 SEHNR and CDR2 FQNEAQ (reference sequence). The CDR3 consists of 15 residues. Trimming removed 1 base at V and 4 bases at J, with 11 bases between. CDR3 nucleotide sequence: TGTGCCAGCAGCTTAGTGACCAACGCCGGAAACACCATATATTTT. Translating gives CASSLVTNAGNTIYF.

This rearrangement joins TRBV4-1 to TRBJ2-5, with 8 bases lining up with TRBD2. The CDR3 runs to 15 residues. Germline values: CDR1 MGHRA, CDR2 YSYEKL. Unmatched junction bases numbered 4, after V lost 0 bases and J lost 4 bases. Here the CDR3 reads CASSQDGLAGETQYF. Here the CDR3 DNA reads TGCGCCAGCAGCCAAGATGGGCTAGCGGGAGAGACCCAGTACTTC.

V gene TRBV28 combines with J gene TRBJ1-5; D is unresolved. The V end lost 8 bases, the J end lost 2 bases, and 13 bases lay between the germline ends. Germline assignment: CDR1 MDHEN and CDR2 SYDVKM. The CDR3 sequence is 14 residues long. The CDR3 bases are TGTGCCAGCGTTTCGGGGTCCGGCAATCAGCCCCAGCATTTT. Translating it yields CASVSGSGNQPQHF.

This rearrangement joins TRBV5-4 to TRBJ2-7; 7 bases line up with TRBD2. J was trimmed by 3 bases and V by 0 bases; bases with no gene match: 3. Germline-derived CDR1 and CDR2 are SGHNT and YYREEE (reference sequence). CDR3 size: 14 residues. The CDR3 sequence: CASSLGGGLYEQYF. In DNA, the CDR3 is TGTGCCAGCAGCTTGGGGGGGGGTCTCTACGAGCAGTACTTC.

V and J are TRBV13 and TRBJ1-2; TRBD1 is a possible D gene (6 bases). Deletions cut 2 bases from V and 3 bases from J, with 13 bases between. CDR1 PRHDT and CDR2 FYEKMQ come from the germline V gene (reference sequence). The CDR3 is 15 amino acids. In nucleotides, the CDR3 is TGTGCCAGCAGCTTACGGGAACAGGGTTACTATGGCTACACCTTC. It yields the protein CASSLREQGYYGYTF.

This clone was picked up a small number of times. The V call is TRBV6-1, the J call TRBJ1-5; 7 nucleotides align to TRBD1. The junction had 6 bases not matched to a gene; V was cut back by 0 bases and J by 4 bases. The CDR3 loop spans 16 amino acids. Germline CDR1 MNHNS, CDR2 SASEGT. This chain's CDR3 is CASSEARQGLNQPQHF. The DNA for the CDR3 is TGTGCCAGCAGTGAAGCTCGACAGGGACTAAATCAGCCCCAGCATTTT.

The V call is TRBV5-6, the J call TRBJ2-1; 8 nucleotides align to TRBD2. V gave up 6 bases and J gave up 6 bases; unmatched junction bases: 11. The CDR3 spans 15 residues. In germline, CDR1 is SGHDT, CDR2 YYEEEE. The CDR3 nucleotides are TGTGCCAGCAATAGGTTGAGCGGGAGAAGCAATGAGCAGTTCTTC. Translation gives CASNRLSGRSNEQFF.

The rearrangement links TRBV5-1 to TRBJ2-3; perhaps TRBD2 as D (6 bases). The germline gives CDR1 SGHRS, CDR2 YFSETQ. This CDR3 is 16 amino acids long. V was pared by 2 bases and J by 0 bases, with 13 bases between. The CDR3, as DNA: TGCGCCAGCAGCTTACCTAGCGCTCCTAGCACAGATACGCAGTATTTT. It translates to CASSLPSAPSTDTQYF.

The chain is built from TRBV28 and TRBJ1-4; 8 nucleotides match TRBD1. Trimming took 5 bases from V and 5 from J; bases not matched to a gene: 7. CDR3 length equals 15 residues. The V gene's germline CDR1 is MDHEN and CDR2 SYDVKM. The chain's CDR3 is CASSLLGTGNEKLFF. Written as DNA, the CDR3 is TGTGCCAGCAGTCTTCTGGGGACAGGAAATGAAAAACTGTTTTTT. The full variable domain, with the rest looked up from reference TRBV28 and TRBJ1-4, is DVKVTQSSRYLVKRTGEKVFLECVQDMDHENMFWYRQDPGLGLRLIYFSYDVKMKEKGDIPEGYSVSREKKERFSLILESASTNQTSMYLCASSLLGTGNEKLFFGSGTQLSVL.

This chain connects TRBV27 to TRBJ2-2; no clear D gene. The ends were cut back, 5 bases at V and 4 bases at J, with 5 bases in the middle. The CDR3 contains 12 residues. The V gene's germline CDR1 is MNHEY and CDR2 SMNVEV (reference sequence). This chain's CDR3 is CASSTLTGELFF. The CDR3 DNA reads TGTGCCAGCAGTACTCTCACCGGGGAGCTGTTTTTT.

J is TRBJ1-4 and V is TRBV18; tentative D call: TRBD1 (6 bases). Germline V lookup: CDR1 KGHSH, CDR2 LQKENI. The V gene lost 3 bases and the J gene lost 5 bases, with 10 bases spanning the gap. This CDR3 is 14 amino acids long. The CDR3 DNA is TGTGCCAGCTCACCTAGGGGGGAAAATGAAAAACTGTTTTTT. It is translated as CASSPRGENEKLFF.

This chain links TRBV12-5 with TRBJ2-5, with 13 bases lining up with TRBD2. Germline-derived CDR1 and CDR2 are LGHNT and FRNRAP. V gave up 5 bases and J gave up 7 bases; unmatched junction bases: 10. There are 16 residues in the CDR3. As DNA, the CDR3 is TGTGCTAGTGGTGGGGGCGGACTAGCGGGAGCTGGGACCCAGTACTTC. Encoded protein: CASGGGGLAGAGTQYF.

This chain links TRBV7-3 with TRBJ2-2; 8 positions match TRBD1. The CDR3 length is 15 residues. Losses at the gene ends were 4 bases for V and 7 bases for J; bases not matched to a gene: 8. Germline values: CDR1 SGHTA, CDR2 FQGTGA. This CDR3 is CASSSTGTGVGELFF. The CDR3 DNA reads TGTGCCAGCAGCTCCACCGGGACAGGAGTCGGGGAGCTGTTTTTT. The full variable domain, its missing parts supplied by reference TRBV7-3 and TRBJ2-2, is GAGVSQTPSNKVTEKGKYVELRCDPISGHTALYWYRQSLGQGPEFLIYFQGTGAADDSGLPNDRFFAVRPEGSVSTLKIQRTERGDSAVYLCASSSTGTGVGELFFGEGSRLTVL.

The genes are TRBV5-1 and TRBJ2-1; D is ambiguous. The CDR3 loop spans 15 amino acids. V lost 4 bases, J lost 3 bases, and 14 bases lay in between. Germline CDR1 is SGHRS and CDR2 is YFSETQ. The DNA for the CDR3 is TGCGCCAGCAGCCCCCCTAGTACCAACTACAATGAGCAGTTCTTC. Residues: CASSPPSTNYNEQFF.